This entry lists 29 T cell receptor beta chains sequenced from one sample in a study of blood T cells in healthy people across ages (dated by TCRdb to between 2014 and 2017). Library method: 5' RACE. A second 7 to 11 cycle PCR used a sample-barcoded 5' primer and a J-beta primer mix. TCRdb reprocessed the public reads (quality trimming at Q25 with fastp, clone calling with MiXCR) and kept in-frame beta chains. When rows share a CDR3 protein, they turn into one entry using the most common DNA and genes. The table for this sample lists some 1.8 million distinct CDR3 sequences; about two fifths of them were counted only once. The ten largest clones take up more than 20% of the sample. The sequenced material came from blood. Receptors originate from a human donor in good health.

V and J are TRBV4-2 and TRBJ1-5; the D is unclear. Trimming pared 0 bases from V and 6 bases from J, leaving 9 bases between. Germline V gives CDR1 LGHNA, CDR2 YNFKEQ. The CDR3 runs to 14 residues. DNA for the CDR3: TGTGCCAGCAGCCAAGAGGGGAGTTTTCAGCCCCAGCATTTT. The encoded protein is CASSQEGSFQPQHF.

The chain combines TRBV10-3 with TRBJ2-7; 7 bases are shared with TRBD2. Unmatched junction bases numbered 14, after V lost 10 bases and J lost 2 bases. The CDR3 length is 15 residues. Germline loops: CDR1 ENHRY, CDR2 SYGVKD. The CDR3 loop is CATKGGESITYEQYF. The CDR3 bases are TGTGCCACGAAGGGAGGGGAGTCCATCACCTACGAGCAGTACTTC.

The rearrangement links TRBV4-1 to TRBJ1-4; D remains unclear. The CDR3 spans 18 residues. Germline CDR1 MGHRA, CDR2 YSYEKL. With 1 base removed from V and 3 bases from J, the gap between germline ends came to 18 bases. CDR3 residues: CASSQGVGSVAANEKLFF. In nucleotides, the CDR3 is TGCGCCAGCAGCCAAGGTGTAGGGAGTGTGGCAGCTAATGAAAAACTGTTTTTT.

V usage is TRBV4-2 and J usage is TRBJ1-1; TRBD1 is a possible D gene (5 bases). The CDR3 has 12 amino acids. The V end lost 4 bases, the J end lost 10 bases, and 13 bases lay between the germline ends. CDR1 is LGHNA and CDR2 is YNFKEQ in the germline V gene. The CDR3 is CASSPGLGGAFF. As DNA, the CDR3 is TGTGCCAGCAGCCCAGGTCTCGGGGGAGCTTTCTTT.

The chain links TRBV7-9 to TRBJ2-1, with D unclear. The CDR3 extends over 14 amino acids. Trimming took off 10 bases at V and 4 bases at J, with 17 bases between the two ends. The germline V gene has CDR1 SEHNR and CDR2 FQNEAQ (reference sequence). The CDR3 sequence: CAIDRPRAYNEQFF. CDR3 in DNA: TGTGCCATAGACCGGCCCCGGGCATACAATGAGCAGTTCTTC.

The rearrangement uses TRBV7-2 and TRBJ2-4, with 7 bases that match TRBD2. In germline, CDR1 is SGHTA, CDR2 FQGNSA. Trimming at V came to 1 base and at J to 0 bases, leaving 6 bases not matched to a gene. The CDR3 spans 17 residues. The DNA for the CDR3 is TGTGCCAGCAGCTTAGGCGGGGGAAGTGGAGCCAAAAACATTCAGTACTTC. It yields the protein CASSLGGGSGAKNIQYF.

Only a few counts were recorded for this clonotype. This chain joins TRBV29-1 and TRBJ2-5, with D possibly being TRBD1 (6 bases). Trimming stripped 8 bases from V and 5 bases from J, with 12 bases between. Germline V gene lookup returns CDR1 SQVTM and CDR2 ANQGSEA. The CDR3 runs to 11 residues. The CDR3 loop reads CSTGHLETQYF. CDR3 DNA sequence: TGCAGCACGGGACATTTGGAGACCCAGTACTTC.

The rearrangement links TRBV12-3 or TRBV12-4 to TRBJ1-6; tentative D call: TRBD1 (6 bases). V was pared by 3 bases and J by 10 bases, with 16 bases between. The CDR3 has 15 residues. In DNA, the CDR3 is TGTGCCAGCAGTTTCCCAGGGGTAGCGAACTCACCCCTCCACTTT. Encoded protein: CASSFPGVANSPLHF.

This chain links TRBV7-9 with TRBJ2-1; 12 bases are a match to TRBD2. From germline, CDR1 is SEHNR and CDR2 FQNEAQ (reference sequence). The length of the CDR3 is 15 residues. V shed 6 bases, J shed 7 bases, and the junction held 7 bases outside the gene matches. This chain's CDR3 is CASSRTSGDLNEQFF. In DNA, the CDR3 is TGTGCCAGCAGTCGGACTAGCGGGGACCTAAATGAGCAGTTCTTC. Variable domain in full (rest from reference TRBV7-9 and TRBJ2-1): DTGVSQNPRHKITKRGQNVTFRCDPISEHNRLYWYRQTLGQGPEFLTYFQNEAQLEKSRLLSDRFSAERPKGSFSTLEIQRTEQGDSAMYLCASSRTSGDLNEQFFGPGTRLTVL.

The V gene is TRBV11-2, the J gene TRBJ2-3; 15 bases agree with TRBD2. The CDR3 length is 21 residues. V was pared by 1 base and J by 4 bases, with 15 bases of the junction left unmatched. The germline V gene has CDR1 SGHAT and CDR2 FQNNGV. CDR3 sequence reads: CASSLVPGLAGGTSGADTQYF. The CDR3 DNA sequence: TGTGCCAGCAGCTTAGTTCCCGGACTAGCGGGGGGGACGTCAGGGGCAGATACGCAGTATTTT. Based on the CDR3 plus reference TRBV11-2 and TRBJ2-3, the full variable domain is EAGVAQSPRYKIIEKRQSVAFWCNPISGHATLYWYQQILGQGPKLLIQFQNNGVVDDSQLPKDRFSAERLKGVDSTLKIQPAKLEDSAVYLCASSLVPGLAGGTSGADTQYFGPGTRLTVL.

The chain employs TRBV4-2 and TRBJ2-1; a possible D gene is TRBD2 (7 bases). CDR3 length: 15 residues. CDR1 and CDR2 from the germline V gene are LGHNA and YNFKEQ. V lost 4 bases, J lost 4 bases, and 14 bases lay in between. The CDR3 DNA reads TGTGCCAGCAGCCGTGGGGGGGCCAGGTACAATGAGCAGTTCTTC. This codes for CASSRGGARYNEQFF.

CDR3 amino acids: CASSRGGAGANVLTF. The CDR3 DNA is TGTGCCAGCAGCCGCGGGGGAGCTGGGGCCAACGTCCTGACTTTC. The chain couples TRBV7-3 to TRBJ2-6, with 7 bases matching TRBD2. V lost 5 bases and J lost 2; bases outside the gene matches: 3. The V gene's germline CDR1 is SGHTA and CDR2 FQGTGA. The CDR3 has 15 amino acids.

The chain uses TRBV29-1 and TRBJ2-1, with TRBD1 matching over 10 bases. V shed 6 bases, J shed 4 bases, and the junction held 9 bases outside the gene matches. Per the germline V gene, CDR1 is SQVTM and CDR2 is ANQGSEA. CDR3 size: 15 residues. The CDR3 spells CSVEGDRGFYNEQFF. As DNA, the CDR3 is TGCAGCGTCGAGGGGGACAGGGGATTTTACAATGAGCAGTTCTTC.

The chain uses TRBV4-1 and TRBJ2-3, with D hard to call. CDR1 MGHRA and CDR2 YSYEKL come from the germline V gene. The CDR3 runs to 17 residues. V was cut by 4 bases and J by 4 bases, with 21 bases left in between. The CDR3 region has the DNA TGCGCCAGCAGCCCTCAGGAGAGCGCCGTCCTGGCAGATACGCAGTATTTT. It specifies CASSPQESAVLADTQYF.

The rearrangement uses TRBV10-3 and TRBJ1-5; 10 bases are shared with TRBD1. The CDR3 is 16 residues long. Trimming at V came to 0 bases and at J to 11 bases, leaving 10 bases not matched to a gene. Per germline, CDR1 ENHRY and CDR2 SYGVKD. Here the CDR3 DNA reads TGTGCCATCAGTGAGTCGCTGAGGGACAGGGGTAAGGCCCAGCATTTT. It encodes CAISESLRDRGKAQHF.

This clonotype came up a few times. The CDR3 region is CASGSPGRGSTYEQYF. The DNA of the CDR3 is TGTGCTAGTGGTTCGCCTGGCAGGGGGAGTACGTACGAGCAGTACTTC. The rearrangement uses TRBV12-5 and TRBJ2-7; 7 nucleotides align to TRBD1. The CDR3 covers 16 residues. From germline, CDR1 is LGHNT and CDR2 FRNRAP. J lost 4 bases, V lost 4 bases, and 13 bases had no gene match.

V is TRBV6-2 or TRBV6-3 and J is TRBJ1-2; 7 bases match TRBD1. V was pared by 10 bases and J by 3 bases, with 14 bases of the junction left unmatched. The CDR3 covers 15 residues. Germline CDR1 reads MNHEY; CDR2 reads SVGEGT. The CDR3, as DNA: TGTGCCACCGAGGCAAGGGGGCGTCTGGACTATGGCTACACCTTC. This sequence encodes CATEARGRLDYGYTF.

V and J are TRBV4-2 and TRBJ2-7, with D uncertain. V dropped 1 base and J dropped 4 bases, with 17 bases sitting between them. The CDR3 is made up of 16 amino acids. Germline V gene sequence: CDR1 LGHNA, CDR2 YNFKEQ. The CDR3, as DNA: TGTGCCAGCAGCCAAGCAGGATCTGGGATTGCTTACGAGCAGTACTTC. It translates to CASSQAGSGIAYEQYF.

The table lists this clonotype with a few counts. CDR3 loop: CASSQHSGGLTEQYF. The CDR3 DNA follows: TGCGCCAGCAGCCAACATAGCGGGGGGTTAACCGAGCAGTACTTC. The genes are TRBV4-1 and TRBJ2-7, with TRBD2 matching 10 bases. Germline-derived CDR1 and CDR2 are MGHRA and YSYEKL. V shed 2 bases and J 6 bases; nucleotides not matched to a gene: 7. The CDR3 extends over 15 amino acids.

The chain couples TRBV12-3 or TRBV12-4 to TRBJ1-2; TRBD1 is a possible D gene (6 bases). Trimming removed 3 bases from V and 6 bases from J, with 11 bases in between. The CDR3 is 13 amino acids. CDR3 sequence (DNA): TGTGCCAGCAGTTTCTGGGGGCGGGATGGCTACACCTTC. Translated, it gives CASSFWGRDGYTF.

This clonotype occurred a few times. This rearrangement joins TRBV29-1 to TRBJ1-1, with a possible D match to TRBD1 (5 bases). Germline V gives CDR1 SQVTM, CDR2 ANQGSEA. The CDR3 length is 13 residues. Trimming pared 7 bases from V and 3 bases from J, leaving 15 bases between. CDR3 sequence: CSAASGGDTEAFF. The CDR3 DNA reads TGCAGCGCCGCGAGCGGGGGGGACACTGAAGCTTTCTTT.

The gene calls are TRBV29-1 and TRBJ1-2; 8 nucleotides match TRBD1. CDR1 and CDR2 (germline): SQVTM, ANQGSEA. The CDR3 has 13 residues. Losses at the gene ends were 0 bases for V and 10 bases for J; bases not matched to a gene: 7. CDR3 DNA sequence: TGCAGCGTTGAAGATCGCAGGGGGCATGTCTACACCTTC. It encodes CSVEDRRGHVYTF.

J is TRBJ2-3 and V is TRBV7-8, with TRBD1 matching over 10 bases. With V trimmed by 1 base and J by 3 bases, 4 bases remained unmatched. Germline V gene lookup returns CDR1 SGHVS and CDR2 FQNEAQ. CDR3 size: 16 residues. CDR3 DNA: TGTGCCAGCAGCTTAGGACAGGGGGCATTGACAGATACGCAGTATTTT. Protein: CASSLGQGALTDTQYF. The variable domain in full, with the rest retrieved from reference TRBV7-8 and TRBJ2-3, is GAGVSQSPRYKVAKRGQDVALRCDPISGHVSLFWYQQALGQGPEFLTYFQNEAQLDKSGLPSDRFFAERPEGSVSTLKIQRTQQEDSAVYLCASSLGQGALTDTQYFGPGTRLTVL.

This clonotype was detected a few times. The chain links TRBV5-6 to TRBJ2-7; D may be TRBD1 or TRBD2 (5 bases each). The V and J ends lost 3 bases and 3 bases respectively, with 19 bases between them. The germline CDR1 and CDR2 sequences are SGHDT and YYEEEE. CDR3 length equals 16 residues. In nucleotides, the CDR3 is TGTGCCAGCAGCTCGACTTCGTGGCAGGGAGACTACGAGCAGTACTTC. Its protein is CASSSTSWQGDYEQYF. The full variable domain, completed using reference TRBV5-6 and TRBJ2-7, is DAGVTQSPTHLIKTRGQQVTLRCSPKSGHDTVSWYQQALGQGPQFIFQYYEEEERQRGNFPDRFSGHQFPNYSSELNVNALLLGDSALYLCASSSTSWQGDYEQYFGPGTRLTVT.

The table lists this clonotype with a few counts. The chain uses TRBV4-1 and TRBJ1-5; D is unresolved. This CDR3 is built from 13 residues. Between the trimmed V and J ends, which lost 0 bases and 7 bases, there was a span of 7 bases. The germline CDR1 and CDR2 sequences are MGHRA and YSYEKL. As DNA, the CDR3 is TGCGCCAGCAGCCAAGATTCCTGGCAGCCCCAGCATTTT. Its translation is CASSQDSWQPQHF.

This chain's CDR3 is CASSQGLGGMGLVEQYF. CDR3 nucleotide sequence: TGCGCCAGCAGCCAAGGTTTAGGGGGAATGGGTCTCGTGGAGCAGTACTTC. The rearrangement joins TRBV4-3 to TRBJ2-7, with a tentative D call TRBD1 (6 bases). The CDR3 has 17 residues. V lost 1 base and J 7 bases, leaving 23 bases between the germline ends. The germline gives CDR1 LGHNA, CDR2 YSLEER.

The CDR3 DNA is TGCAGTGCCAAACAGGGAGGGAGCAATCAGCCCCAGCATTTT. As protein: CSAKQGGSNQPQHF. The chain joins TRBV20-1 to TRBJ1-5, with D possibly being TRBD1 (6 bases). Looked up from germline, CDR1 is DFQATT and CDR2 is SNEGSKA (reference sequence). The CDR3 extends over 14 amino acids. The V and J ends lost 6 bases and 1 base respectively, with 13 bases between them.

This clonotype was observed many times. The rearrangement uses TRBV29-1 and TRBJ2-1; D gene unclear. V lost 6 bases to trimming and J lost 7 bases, with 7 bases between them. CDR3 length: 10 residues. Germline V gene lookup returns CDR1 SQVTM and CDR2 ANQGSEA. The CDR3 bases are TGCAGCGTGGGTCTTAATGAGCAGTTCTTC. This sequence encodes CSVGLNEQFF.

The CDR3 loop is CSGLGGTYEQYF. The CDR3 DNA is TGCAGCGGTTTGGGGGGTACGTACGAGCAGTACTTC. The rearrangement links TRBV29-1 to TRBJ2-7, with D perhaps matching TRBD2 (6 bases). CDR1 is SQVTM, CDR2 ANQGSEA, per germline. The CDR3 has 12 residues. Trimming stripped 7 bases from V and 4 bases from J, with 14 bases between.